This note documents a single TCR beta chain sequence. This clonotype has a handful of counts. This receptor's antigen is unknown. No much larger clonotype is one base removed from it; base qualities were not supplied. Spanning cysteine to phenylalanine, the CDR3 consists of 15 amino acids. The kept DNA is CDR3 alone, 45 bases in frame from the first base. Trimming takes 4 bases from V and 4 bases from J, and the germline ends sit 14 bases apart. According to the germline V gene (reference sequence), CDR1 reads SEHNR and CDR2 reads FQNEAQ. The record originates from a study of T-cell reconstitution after alpha-beta-depleted transplantation in children (dated by TCRdb to 2016 to 2017). With respect to the entire study: T-cell immune reconstitution after TCRalphabeta/CD19-depleted allogeneic hematopoietic cell transplantation in children was quantitatively tracked in the study by means of TCR repertoire profiling.

Library preparation employed PCR. The sequencer listed for this sample is Illumina HiSeq 2500. TCR library preparation used molecular barcoding, with unique molecular identifiers applied to normalize quantification of the TCRbeta repertoire. The public reads were reanalyzed by TCRdb: fastp trimming at Q25, MiXCR alignment, in-frame beta chains only. Each entry merges the rows of one CDR3 protein and shows their most common DNA and genes. The sample table contains 200,000 to 250,000 distinct CDR3 sequences; only one count was recorded for around 9.5% of them. About 6.2% of the sample belongs to the ten largest clones.

The sequence is built from TRBV7-9 and TRBJ2-4; the D gene is perhaps TRBD2, from 5 matching bases. This receptor was taken from a human donor who donated a stem cell graft to a child with acute lymphoblastic leukemia. The specimen was PBMCs from the stem cell graft donor, collected from the stem cell graft. The CDR3 amino acid sequence is: CASSSPPGGKNIQYF. The sequenced DNA: TGTGCCAGCAGCTCCCCCCCCGGCGGGAAAAACATTCAGTACTTC.